The rows below give T cell receptor beta chains drawn from one sample of a study of T cell responses to AZD1222 COVID-19 vaccine. The protocol was immunoSEQ multiplex PCR, while the TCRdb copy is restricted to in-frame clones and leaves out a portion. There are 100,000 to 150,000 clones in the sample; more than 80% occur only once, and 4.4% lies in the top ten. Specimen: peripheral blood, collected 28 days after the second AZD1222 dose. These receptors were taken from an adult who received the AZD1222 COVID-19 vaccine. The CDR3 runs from the conserved cysteine through the conserved F or W. Not all rows give a size; the values are once, few, many and, for expanded clones, a class.

TRBV4-1,once,CASRPTGADGYTF
TRBV2,NA,CASSLDRFRNEKLFF
TRBV7-2,once,CASSLGGGGQETQYF
TRBV4-1,NA,CASSPGGQGTTEAFF
TRBV6-5,NA,CASIDSSDGYTF
TRBV7-2,NA,CASSPTFSGLGEAFF
TRBV18,NA,CASSQLNNSPLHF
TRBV4-3,few,CASSQDLRGTGELFF
TRBV5-6,NA,CASSLGGRGGYQPQHF
TRBV10-1,NA,CATSPYRGSYNEQFF
TRBV27,NA,CASSLARTGFYNSPLHF
TRBV25-1,NA,CASSEIQGAWKYEQYF
TRBV2,NA,CASRGIQGMAYEQYF
TRBV3-1/TRBV3-2,NA,CASSQDPSGLGVLF
TRBV7-2,NA,CASSLGDRNTEAFF
TRBV2,NA,CASSEARTQNSPLHF
TRBV7-2,NA,CASSPGQGVATNEKLFF
TRBV15,NA,CATSRGEGMDYGYTF
TRBV6-5,NA,CASSYIRTGGSYGYTF
TRBV5-5,NA,CASSGGPGSSYEQYF
TRBV5-1,NA,CASTSDPGQPQHF
TRBV7-2,NA,CASSLFSGGRYEQYF
TRBV21-1,few,CASSATDRSTNEQYF
TRBV6-5,once,CASSKRLGDYTF